Each of the 13 T cell receptor beta chains below was sequenced from the same sample in a study of CD8 T cells in ankylosing spondylitis. TCRdb recomputed calls from the 5' RACE reads with MiXCR, one row per CDR3 protein. The sample has roughly 230,000 distinct CDR3 sequences, approximately 20% seen once. Sequenced: blood, either unsorted or a sorted T cell fraction (not recorded which). The receptors derive from a male donor with ankylosing spondylitis or in good health (not recorded which).

This clonotype was found a few times. The chain carries TRBV20-1 and TRBJ1-1; D ambiguous. Germline V lookup: CDR1 DFQATT, CDR2 SNEGSKA (reference sequence). V was clipped by 7 bases and J by 1 base, with 13 bases between them. The CDR3 is 13 amino acids. The CDR3 protein is CSVGESGNTEAFF. DNA for the CDR3: TGCAGTGTTGGGGAGTCGGGGAACACTGAAGCTTTCTTT.

In its sample, this clonotype was seen a few times. This chain connects TRBV28 to TRBJ2-7; D unresolved. CDR3 size: 11 residues. CDR1 is MDHEN and CDR2 is SYDVKM in the germline V gene. V lost 4 bases to trimming and J lost 5 bases, with 6 bases between them. DNA of the CDR3: TGTGCCAGCAGTTGGGTGAACGAGCAGTACTTC. Its protein is CASSWVNEQYF.

This clonotype was found a few times. This sequence joins TRBV5-1 and TRBJ1-1; unclear D gene. Per germline, CDR1 SGHRS and CDR2 YFSETQ. V lost 4 bases, J lost 3 bases, and 10 bases lay in between. This CDR3 has 13 amino acids. The chain's CDR3 is CASSMTRDTEAFF. The CDR3 nucleotides are TGCGCCAGCAGCATGACGCGGGACACTGAAGCTTTCTTT. The full variable domain, rest sourced from reference TRBV5-1 and TRBJ1-1, is KAGVTQTPRYLIKTRGQQVTLSCSPISGHRSVSWYQQTPGQGLQFLFEYFSETQRNKGNFPGRFSGRQFSNSRSEMNVSTLELGDSALYLCASSMTRDTEAFFGQGTRLTVV.

The chain links TRBV12-3 or TRBV12-4 to TRBJ2-3, with D tentatively TRBD1 (5 bases). CDR3 length: 14 amino acids. The V and J ends lost 5 bases and 3 bases respectively, with 12 bases between them. This CDR3 reads CASSPRQKTDTQYF. The CDR3 region has the DNA TGTGCCAGCAGTCCGAGACAGAAAACAGATACGCAGTATTTT.

V is TRBV29-1 and J is TRBJ2-1, with 16 bases fitting TRBD2. The junction had 13 bases not matched to a gene; V was cut back by 4 bases and J by 7 bases. Germline lookup yields CDR1 SQVTM and CDR2 ANQGSEA. The CDR3 covers 18 residues. The CDR3 is CSVGGLAGGPTRLNEQFF. The CDR3, as DNA: TGCAGCGTTGGGGGACTAGCGGGAGGGCCGACAAGGTTGAATGAGCAGTTCTTC.

This clonotype showed up just a few times. This chain connects TRBV7-9 to TRBJ1-2; 8 nucleotides match TRBD1. The junction had 11 bases not matched to a gene; V was cut back by 4 bases and J by 4 bases. The CDR3 sequence is 16 residues long. Germline CDR1 is SEHNR and CDR2 is FQNEAQ (reference sequence). The CDR3 DNA sequence: TGTGCCAGCAGCTCCCGACAGGGGTCATGGGCCTATGGCTACACCTTC. Its protein product is CASSSRQGSWAYGYTF. The variable domain in full, with the rest retrieved from reference TRBV7-9 and TRBJ1-2, is DTGVSQNPRHKITKRGQNVTFRCDPISEHNRLYWYRQTLGQGPEFLTYFQNEAQLEKSRLLSDRFSAERPKGSFSTLEIQRTEQGDSAMYLCASSSRQGSWAYGYTFGSGTRLTVV.

The chain couples TRBV4-1 to TRBJ2-7; D call uncertain. Germline V CDR1 and CDR2: MGHRA, YSYEKL. Trimming shortened V by 0 bases and J by 7 bases, and 13 bases separated the two germline ends. The CDR3 spans 14 residues. The CDR3 reads CASSQDRDLTEQYF. The CDR3 DNA is TGCGCCAGCAGCCAAGATCGTGATTTAACGGAGCAGTACTTC.

The chain has TRBV15 and TRBJ2-7; 7 bases map to TRBD2. Trimming removed 0 bases from V and 6 bases from J; junction bases left unmatched: 8. CDR1 and CDR2 from the germline V gene are LNHNV and YYDKDF (reference sequence). The length of the CDR3 is 15 residues. CDR3 protein: CATSREGSGLPEQYF. Written as DNA, the CDR3 is TGTGCCACCAGCAGAGAGGGTAGCGGGTTACCCGAGCAGTACTTC. Based on the CDR3 plus reference TRBV15 and TRBJ2-7, the full variable domain is DAMVIQNPRYQVTQFGKPVTLSCSQTLNHNVMYWYQQKSSQAPKLLFHYYDKDFNNEADTPDNFQSRRPNTSFCFLDIRSPGLGDTAMYLCATSREGSGLPEQYFGPGTRLTVT.

This chain uses TRBV2 with TRBJ2-1, with TRBD1 identical over 9 bases. CDR3 size: 14 residues. V shed 10 bases and J 1 base; nucleotides not matched to a gene: 5. Looked up from germline, CDR1 is SNHLY and CDR2 is FYNNEI. This CDR3 is CAILGQGSYNEQFF. DNA of the CDR3: TGTGCCATTTTAGGACAGGGGTCCTACAATGAGCAGTTCTTC. Full variable domain (outside the CDR3, taken from reference TRBV2 and TRBJ2-1): EPEVTQTPSHQVTQMGQEVILRCVPISNHLYFYWYRQILGQKVEFLVSFYNNEISEKSEIFDDQFSVERPDGSNFTLKIRSTKLEDSAMYFCAILGQGSYNEQFFGPGTRLTVL.

Concerning this clonotype itself: A read error may produce the germline difference seen at one junction end. The gene calls are TRBV4-1 and TRBJ2-3, with 10 bases aligning to TRBD1. Per germline, CDR1 MGHRA and CDR2 YSYEKL. This CDR3 contains 15 residues. The CDR3 spells CASRQDRGLTDTQYF. The CDR3 DNA sequence: TGCGCCAGCAGGCAAGACAGGGGGCTCACAGATACGCAGTATTTT.

The chain uses TRBV6-1 and TRBJ1-2, with D unclear. V was shortened by 6 bases and J by 2 bases, with 13 bases between the two germline ends. The CDR3 consists of 14 residues. Per the germline V gene, CDR1 is MNHNS and CDR2 is SASEGT. The CDR3, as DNA: TGTGCCAGCAGACCCCGGACGGAAAACTATGGCTACACCTTC. As protein: CASRPRTENYGYTF.

This clonotype has a handful of counts. CDR3 sequence: CASSYSYQETQYF. The DNA for the CDR3 is TGTGCCAGCAGTTACTCATATCAAGAGACCCAGTACTTC. The chain couples TRBV6-5 to TRBJ2-5, with D unclear. Trimming removed 0 bases at V and 2 bases at J, with 4 bases between. The CDR3 spans 13 residues. CDR1 is MNHEY, CDR2 SVGAGI, per germline.

This clonotype was seen a few times. This chain connects TRBV4-2 to TRBJ2-3; D might be TRBD2 (6 bases). Per germline, CDR1 LGHNA and CDR2 YNFKEQ. Trimming took 4 bases from V and 2 from J, leaving 16 bases between them. This CDR3 is built from 16 residues. The CDR3, as DNA: TGTGCCAGCAGCCCCTCGGGTAGCGGAGACACAGATACGCAGTATTTT. As protein: CASSPSGSGDTDTQYF.